This is a list of T cell receptor beta chains from one sample in a study of human T cells and chemical hapten exposure. MiXCR, run by TCRdb on the RACE reads, gives a single entry per CDR3 protein. The table shows some 110,000 distinct CDR3 sequences, with 9% to 15% occurring only once. Source: whole blood, taken in connection with sensitization to the hapten diphenylcyclopropenone (DPC). Receptors originate from a woman in her forties or fifties with alopecia areata. Some clones in this sample may be carry-over from other donors' samples. Each CDR3 is given without its conserved first and last residue.

CDR3 protein,V gene
ATSRNYEQY,TRBV24-1
ASSLAPQGNGYT,TRBV7-2
ASSLDRSQAF,TRBV6-5
AVGTVDRAF,TRBV10-3
ASSPVSGANVLT,TRBV5-1
ASSFPETQY,TRBV7-9
ASSSNKAETQY,TRBV6-5
ASSQDHGSSYNEQF,TRBV4-2
ASSPPTGKLSRDQY,TRBV28
ASSGGTGTTDTQY,TRBV7-9
ASSPGQGFTEAQY,TRBV28
ASSRGVATGELF,TRBV11-2
ASSLAGEVGEKLF,TRBV7-2
ASSPRQGADFTEAF,TRBV6-1
ASRKAPSERTTDTQY,TRBV11-2
ASASVGGASPAGGTQY,TRBV19
ASSLGVLRRNEQF,TRBV6-5
ASSQDPRDAGSGNTIY,TRBV4-1
ASSPPGQREKLF,TRBV18
SAEGMYYTDTQY,TRBV29-1
PSSPVGTQAKNIQY,TRBV5-5
ASSPRDSEKVGNTIY,TRBV21-1
ASRGDTSNTEAF,TRBV2
ASSLLLADEQY,TRBV12-3/TRBV12-4
SASRGGRLIEQY,TRBV20-1
ASSQELAGPYEQY,TRBV4-2
ASSFGTRGLFTDTQY,TRBV5-1
ASSSGHSGNTIY,TRBV6-1
SVGGLAGESQF,TRBV29-1
ASSYSSLLSPLH,TRBV6-5
ASSLGQIVGDAGYT,TRBV7-9
ASIGLGNNEQF,TRBV6-5
ASGQGSVGNQPQH,TRBV12-3/TRBV12-4
AMGQGKTQY,TRBV10-3
ASSLTDNSPLH,TRBV12-3/TRBV12-4
ASRKVNEQF,TRBV2
ASQHGILGNTEAF,TRBV7-2
ASSQGGSGGNEQF,TRBV4-3
ASSRTEQPQH,TRBV7-9
SAVGYGNIQY,TRBV29-1
ASSQPLGPTWRELF,TRBV4-1